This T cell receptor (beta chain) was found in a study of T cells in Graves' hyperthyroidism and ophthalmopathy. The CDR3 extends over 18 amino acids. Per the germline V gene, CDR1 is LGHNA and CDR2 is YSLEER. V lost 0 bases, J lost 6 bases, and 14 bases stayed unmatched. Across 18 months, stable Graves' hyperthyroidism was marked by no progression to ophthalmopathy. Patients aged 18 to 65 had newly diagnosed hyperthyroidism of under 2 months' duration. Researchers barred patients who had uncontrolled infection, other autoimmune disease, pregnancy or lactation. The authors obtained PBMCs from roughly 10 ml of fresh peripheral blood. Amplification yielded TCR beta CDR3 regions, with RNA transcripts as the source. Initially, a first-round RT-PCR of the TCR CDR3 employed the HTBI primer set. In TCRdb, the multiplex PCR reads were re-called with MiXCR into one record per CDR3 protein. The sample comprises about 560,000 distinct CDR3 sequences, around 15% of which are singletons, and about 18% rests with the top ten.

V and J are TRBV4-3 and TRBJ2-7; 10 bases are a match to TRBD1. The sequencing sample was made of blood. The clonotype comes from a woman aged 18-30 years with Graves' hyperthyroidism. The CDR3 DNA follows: TGCGCCAGCAGCCAAGACAGTCCCGGGACAGGGGACCTCGCCGAGCAGTACTTC. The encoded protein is CASSQDSPGTGDLAEQYF.